These T cell receptor beta chains were read from a single sample in a study of T cells in Graves' hyperthyroidism and ophthalmopathy. One entry per CDR3 protein results from TCRdb running MiXCR on the multiplex PCR reads. Of 300,000 to 450,000 distinct CDR3 sequences detected, roughly 13% appear once; the ten largest clones hold approximately 11%. Sequenced sample: blood. Every receptor here comes from a woman aged 60-75 years with Graves' hyperthyroidism. Both conserved end residues are part of each CDR3. The order of the fields is CDR3 protein, CDR3 DNA, clone size, V gene, J gene, D gene. D genes are given only for firm matches. Rows give clone size only sometimes, using once, few, many, or a class for an expanded clone.

cdr3_aa: CASSGLGQSYEQYF
cdr3_nt: TGTGCCAGCAGTGGCTTAGGACAGTCCTACGAGCAGTACTTC
clone_size: many
v_call: TRBV2
j_call: TRBJ2-7
d_call: -

cdr3_aa: CASSSRHLAGGLYTQYF
cdr3_nt: TGCGCCAGCAGTTCGAGACACTTAGCGGGAGGTCTTTATACGCAGTATTTT
clone_size: many
v_call: TRBV5-1
j_call: TRBJ2-3
d_call: TRBD2

cdr3_aa: CASGPWTGNYGYTF
cdr3_nt: TGTGCTAGCGGACCGTGGACAGGCAACTATGGCTACACCTTC
clone_size: few
v_call: TRBV7-7
j_call: TRBJ1-2
d_call: TRBD1

cdr3_aa: CSARDSRGVAYEQYF
cdr3_nt: TGCAGTGCTAGAGATTCCAGAGGGGTGGCCTACGAGCAGTACTTC
clone_size: many
v_call: TRBV20-1
j_call: TRBJ2-7
d_call: -

cdr3_aa: CASSLGLAGGEETQYF
cdr3_nt: TGTGCCAGCAGCTTGGGGCTAGCGGGAGGAGAAGAGACCCAGTACTTC
clone_size: many
v_call: TRBV5-6
j_call: TRBJ2-5
d_call: TRBD2

cdr3_aa: CSVPSGESDTQYF
cdr3_nt: TGCAGTGTCCCTAGCGGGGAGTCAGATACGCAGTATTTT
clone_size: -
v_call: TRBV20-1
j_call: TRBJ2-3
d_call: TRBD2

cdr3_aa: CASSVATGPYGYTF
cdr3_nt: TGTGCCAGCAGCGTAGCTACAGGGCCCTATGGCTACACCTTC
clone_size: -
v_call: TRBV9
j_call: TRBJ1-2
d_call: -

cdr3_aa: CSAREGEQNYEQYF
cdr3_nt: TGCAGTGCTAGAGAGGGGGAACAGAACTACGAGCAGTACTTC
clone_size: few
v_call: TRBV20-1
j_call: TRBJ2-7
d_call: -

cdr3_aa: CASSPPSYSYEQYF
cdr3_nt: TGTGCCAGCAGCCCGCCCTCGTATTCCTACGAGCAGTACTTC
clone_size: few
v_call: TRBV14
j_call: TRBJ2-7
d_call: -

cdr3_aa: CASSRGQGSTDTQYF
cdr3_nt: TGTGCCAGCAGTCGCGGACAGGGTAGCACAGATACGCAGTATTTT
clone_size: many
v_call: TRBV6-1
j_call: TRBJ2-3
d_call: TRBD1

cdr3_aa: CSASVASGTQETQYF
cdr3_nt: TGCAGTGCTAGTGTCGCTAGCGGGACCCAAGAGACCCAGTACTTC
clone_size: many
v_call: TRBV20-1
j_call: TRBJ2-5
d_call: TRBD2

cdr3_aa: CATSRDLGSSYGYTF
cdr3_nt: TGTGCCACCAGCAGAGATCTCGGCAGCTCTTATGGCTACACCTTC
clone_size: few
v_call: TRBV15
j_call: TRBJ1-2
d_call: -

cdr3_aa: CASSKTIQETQYF
cdr3_nt: TGCGCCAGCAGCAAAACTATACAAGAGACCCAGTACTTC
clone_size: many
v_call: TRBV5-1
j_call: TRBJ2-5
d_call: -

cdr3_aa: CASSLDRATEAFF
cdr3_nt: TGTGCCAGCAGCTTAGACAGGGCGACTGAAGCTTTCTTT
clone_size: many
v_call: TRBV5-1
j_call: TRBJ1-1
d_call: TRBD1

cdr3_aa: CASGFGAKVGDEQFF
cdr3_nt: TGTGCTAGTGGTTTCGGCGCCAAGGTGGGTGATGAGCAGTTCTTC
clone_size: -
v_call: TRBV12-5
j_call: TRBJ2-1
d_call: -

cdr3_aa: CASSAPGTGGVGELFF
cdr3_nt: TGTGCCAGCAGCGCCCCCGGGACAGGGGGTGTCGGGGAGCTGTTTTTT
clone_size: many
v_call: TRBV28
j_call: TRBJ2-2
d_call: TRBD1

cdr3_aa: CSAREKAYEQYF
cdr3_nt: TGCAGTGCTAGAGAGAAGGCCTACGAGCAGTACTTC
clone_size: many
v_call: TRBV20-1
j_call: TRBJ2-7
d_call: -

cdr3_aa: CASSFGGAGELFF
cdr3_nt: TGTGCCAGCAGCTTCGGAGGAGCCGGGGAGCTGTTTTTT
clone_size: many
v_call: TRBV7-9
j_call: TRBJ2-2
d_call: -

cdr3_aa: CASSTGDLGVNEQFF
cdr3_nt: TGTGCCAGCAGTACTGGGGACCTAGGGGTCAATGAGCAGTTCTTC
clone_size: many
v_call: TRBV28
j_call: TRBJ2-1
d_call: -

cdr3_aa: CASSRGERPYEQYF
cdr3_nt: TGTGCCAGCAGCCGTGGGGAGCGGCCCTACGAGCAGTACTTC
clone_size: -
v_call: TRBV4-2
j_call: TRBJ2-7
d_call: -

cdr3_aa: CASQYGSNQPQHF
cdr3_nt: TGTGCCAGCCAATACGGTAGCAATCAGCCCCAGCATTTT
clone_size: many
v_call: TRBV7-2
j_call: TRBJ1-5
d_call: -

cdr3_aa: CASSPNRAGNTIYF
cdr3_nt: TGTGCCAGCAGCCCGAACAGGGCTGGAAACACCATATATTTT
clone_size: -
v_call: TRBV7-6
j_call: TRBJ1-3
d_call: -

cdr3_aa: CASSLEAAASPLHF
cdr3_nt: TGCGCCAGCAGCCTGGAGGCCGCCGCTTCACCCCTCCACTTT
clone_size: many
v_call: TRBV5-1
j_call: TRBJ1-6
d_call: -

cdr3_aa: CASSQLGTQETQYF
cdr3_nt: TGTGCCAGCAGCCAGCTCGGGACTCAAGAGACCCAGTACTTC
clone_size: many
v_call: TRBV3-1
j_call: TRBJ2-5
d_call: -

cdr3_aa: CASSILGDDEQYF
cdr3_nt: TGTGCCAGTAGTATTCTGGGGGACGACGAGCAGTACTTC
clone_size: -
v_call: TRBV19
j_call: TRBJ2-7
d_call: -

cdr3_aa: CASSQPDSVGYTF
cdr3_nt: TGTGCCAGCAGCCAACCAGACAGTGTCGGCTACACCTTC
clone_size: -
v_call: TRBV4-2
j_call: TRBJ1-2
d_call: -

cdr3_aa: CASGFGGGSQPQHF
cdr3_nt: TGCGCCAGTGGCTTTGGGGGAGGTTCGCAGCCCCAGCATTTT
clone_size: many
v_call: TRBV5-1
j_call: TRBJ1-5
d_call: -

cdr3_aa: CASSYLGQVYEQYF
cdr3_nt: TGTGCCAGCAGTTATTTGGGACAGGTCTACGAGCAGTACTTC
clone_size: many
v_call: TRBV6-2/TRBV6-3
j_call: TRBJ2-7
d_call: TRBD1

cdr3_aa: CASRTGGIDGGYTF
cdr3_nt: TGTGCCAGTAGGACAGGGGGCATCGACGGTGGCTACACCTTC
clone_size: few
v_call: TRBV19
j_call: TRBJ1-2
d_call: TRBD1

cdr3_aa: CASGTRGREGRDTQYF
cdr3_nt: TGTGCCAGCGGAACCAGGGGACGGGAGGGCCGAGATACGCAGTATTTT
clone_size: many
v_call: TRBV28
j_call: TRBJ2-3
d_call: TRBD2

cdr3_aa: CASSRWDRDTEAFF
cdr3_nt: TGTGCCAGTAGTCGATGGGACAGGGACACTGAAGCTTTCTTT
clone_size: -
v_call: TRBV19
j_call: TRBJ1-1
d_call: TRBD1

cdr3_aa: CASSGGSYGYTF
cdr3_nt: TGTGCCAGCAGCGGGGGTTCCTATGGCTACACCTTC
clone_size: many
v_call: TRBV11-3
j_call: TRBJ1-2
d_call: -

cdr3_aa: CASSQDGQQSDTQYF
cdr3_nt: TGCGCCAGCAGCCAAGATGGCCAGCAGTCAGATACGCAGTATTTT
clone_size: few
v_call: TRBV4-1
j_call: TRBJ2-3
d_call: -

cdr3_aa: CASSLRTSGRHSYNEQFF
cdr3_nt: TGTGCCAGCAGCCTTCGGACTAGCGGGAGGCACTCCTACAATGAGCAGTTCTTC
clone_size: -
v_call: TRBV3-1
j_call: TRBJ2-1
d_call: TRBD2

cdr3_aa: CASSLGGANQPQHF
cdr3_nt: TGTGCCAGCAGCTTAGGGGGAGCAAATCAGCCCCAGCATTTT
clone_size: many
v_call: TRBV11-2
j_call: TRBJ1-5
d_call: -

cdr3_aa: CASSPPGLAETQYF
cdr3_nt: TGTGCCAGCTCACCACCGGGACTAGCGGAGACCCAGTACTTC
clone_size: many
v_call: TRBV18
j_call: TRBJ2-5
d_call: TRBD2

cdr3_aa: CASSQGGRFDNEQFF
cdr3_nt: TGTGCCAGCAGCCAGGGCGGGAGGTTCGACAATGAGCAGTTCTTC
clone_size: few
v_call: TRBV3-1
j_call: TRBJ2-1
d_call: TRBD2

cdr3_aa: CASSLGQNNQPQHF
cdr3_nt: TGTGCCAGCAGCCTCGGACAGAACAATCAGCCCCAGCATTTT
clone_size: many
v_call: TRBV2
j_call: TRBJ1-5
d_call: -

cdr3_aa: CASTQYGYEQYF
cdr3_nt: TGTGCCAGCACTCAATACGGCTACGAGCAGTACTTC
clone_size: -
v_call: TRBV12-3/TRBV12-4
j_call: TRBJ2-7
d_call: -

cdr3_aa: CASSLQWTGLSLTDTQYF
cdr3_nt: TGTGCCAGCAGTTTACAGTGGACGGGACTTAGCCTTACAGATACGCAGTATTTT
clone_size: -
v_call: TRBV27
j_call: TRBJ2-3
d_call: -

cdr3_aa: CASSLGQGNNEKLFF
cdr3_nt: TGTGCCAGCAGCTTGGGACAGGGGAATAATGAGAAACTGTTTTTT
clone_size: -
v_call: TRBV7-6
j_call: TRBJ1-4
d_call: TRBD1

cdr3_aa: CAISEARGVYGYTF
cdr3_nt: TGTGCCATCAGTGAGGCGAGGGGGGTCTATGGCTACACCTTC
clone_size: few
v_call: TRBV10-3
j_call: TRBJ1-2
d_call: -

cdr3_aa: CASSLGSGSEKLFF
cdr3_nt: TGCGCCAGCAGCTTGGGATCAGGGAGTGAAAAACTGTTTTTT
clone_size: many
v_call: TRBV5-1
j_call: TRBJ1-4
d_call: -

cdr3_aa: CASSPSGGRLDF
cdr3_nt: TGTGCCAGCAGCCCGTCAGGAGGTCGATTGGACTTC
clone_size: many
v_call: TRBV3-1
j_call: TRBJ2-5
d_call: -

cdr3_aa: CSARDSDSTKTYEQYF
cdr3_nt: TGCAGTGCTAGAGACTCCGACTCAACTAAAACCTACGAGCAGTACTTC
clone_size: many
v_call: TRBV20-1
j_call: TRBJ2-7
d_call: -

cdr3_aa: CASSLGDVGYNEQFF
cdr3_nt: TGTGCCAGCAGTTTAGGGGATGTTGGTTACAATGAGCAGTTCTTC
clone_size: many
v_call: TRBV28
j_call: TRBJ2-1
d_call: -

cdr3_aa: CASSLYQVRGRVSYEQYF
cdr3_nt: TGTGCCAGCAGTTTATACCAAGTCCGGGGACGAGTGTCCTACGAGCAGTACTTC
clone_size: -
v_call: TRBV28
j_call: TRBJ2-7
d_call: -

cdr3_aa: CASGPGGLAVTGELFF
cdr3_nt: TGTGCCAGCGGTCCCGGGGGGCTAGCGGTCACCGGGGAGCTGTTTTTT
clone_size: -
v_call: TRBV2
j_call: TRBJ2-2
d_call: -

cdr3_aa: CASSLGLGGLGTDTQYF
cdr3_nt: TGTGCCAGCAGCTTAGGATTGGGGGGCTTGGGCACAGATACGCAGTATTTT
clone_size: many
v_call: TRBV11-2
j_call: TRBJ2-3
d_call: -

cdr3_aa: CASSYQSLAGVGGEQFF
cdr3_nt: TGTGCCAGCAGTTACCAGTCCCTAGCGGGAGTCGGGGGTGAGCAGTTCTTC
clone_size: -
v_call: TRBV6-5
j_call: TRBJ2-1
d_call: TRBD2

cdr3_aa: CASWSLRPGSGANVLTF
cdr3_nt: TGTGCCAGCTGGTCCCTGAGGCCGGGAAGTGGGGCCAACGTCCTGACTTTC
clone_size: many
v_call: TRBV6-1
j_call: TRBJ2-6
d_call: -

cdr3_aa: CASSLPAASGFYEQYF
cdr3_nt: TGTGCCAGCAGCTTACCCGCGGCGAGCGGATTCTACGAGCAGTACTTC
clone_size: many
v_call: TRBV7-9
j_call: TRBJ2-7
d_call: -

cdr3_aa: CASRPRGLTETQYF
cdr3_nt: TGTGCCAGCAGACCCAGGGGGCTCACTGAGACCCAGTACTTC
clone_size: many
v_call: TRBV12-3/TRBV12-4
j_call: TRBJ2-5
d_call: TRBD1

cdr3_aa: CASSYSKTGAQPQHF
cdr3_nt: TGTGCCAGCAGTTACTCAAAGACAGGTGCTCAGCCCCAGCATTTT
clone_size: few
v_call: TRBV6-5
j_call: TRBJ1-5
d_call: -

cdr3_aa: CATSGAGRNEKLFF
cdr3_nt: TGTGCCACCAGTGGAGCAGGCAGAAATGAAAAACTGTTTTTT
clone_size: -
v_call: TRBV24-1
j_call: TRBJ1-4
d_call: -